Listed here is a single TCR beta chain. The antigen remains unidentified. The sample comes from a study of T cell repertoires in cytomegalovirus infection. Study-wide context: Indications of both CMV infection and matching HLA type were provided by public TCR beta signatures.

Germline CDR1 LGHDT, CDR2 YNNKEL (reference sequence). This CDR3 comprises 12 residues. J lost 12 bases, V lost 5 bases, and 7 bases had no gene match. Each CDR3 protein is one row after TCRdb ran MiXCR on the reads. The data contain 150,000 or so distinct CDR3 sequences, about 32% of them singletons. This receptor was identified in a human donor in good health (CMV status not recorded). Some clones in this sample may be carry-over from other donors' samples. The source was CD8+ T cells from cultured PBMCs, collected from culture after CMV antigen stimulation. V usage is TRBV3-1 and J usage is TRBJ2-1; TRBD2 aligns across 7 bases. In DNA, the CDR3 is TGTGCCAGCAGCGCTAGCGGAACATGGCAGTTCTTC. The encoded protein is CASSASGTWQFF.